The 18 T cell receptor beta chains in this list originate from one sample, sequenced in a study of blood T cell repertoires in COVID-19 (dated by TCRdb to about 2020). Libraries were prepared through the immunoSEQ multiplex PCR assay. In its TCRdb copy, this immuneACCESS table keeps in-frame sequences only and misses some clones. Where compared with another copy, unresolved V genes explain less than half of these, and the others have no known cause. The sample includes a few hundred thousand clones, with about 90% observed a single time. The ten largest make up less than 11% of the sample. The source material was peripheral blood. All receptors come from a woman aged 25 to 39 with COVID-19, enrolled during active disease.

This clone was observed a single time. V gene TRBV2 combines with J gene TRBJ2-7; 8 positions match TRBD1. Trimming took 3 bases from V and 5 from J; bases not matched to a gene: 9. Germline-derived CDR1 and CDR2 are SNHLY and FYNNEI. CDR3 length: 15 residues. Here the CDR3 reads CASSESWTGFHEQYF. The DNA of the CDR3 is TGTGCCAGCAGTGAGAGCTGGACAGGGTTCCACGAGCAGTACTTC.

CDR3 nucleotides: TGTGCCACCAGCAGGGACAGGGGCACCTACAATGAGCAGTTCTTC. It translates to CATSRDRGTYNEQFF. The chain carries TRBV15 and TRBJ2-1; the match to TRBD1 covers 9 bases. Germline lookup yields CDR1 LNHNV and CDR2 YYDKDF (reference sequence). The J segment lost 2 bases and the V segment lost 3 bases, leaving 2 bases of the junction unmatched. The CDR3 spans 15 residues.

J is TRBJ2-2 and V is TRBV7-6; the match to TRBD1 covers 7 bases. The CDR3 has 17 amino acids. From germline, CDR1 is SGHVS and CDR2 FNYEAQ. Losses at the gene ends were 5 bases for V and 1 base for J; bases not matched to a gene: 10. The DNA for the CDR3 is TGTGCCAGCAGCCAATGGTTGGCAGGGGGGAACACCGGGGAGCTGTTTTTT. It specifies CASSQWLAGGNTGELFF.

This chain connects TRBV7-2 to TRBJ2-7; 12 bases line up with TRBD2. Germline values: CDR1 SGHTA, CDR2 FQGNSA. This CDR3 spans 14 amino acids. The trim removed 5 bases at V and 5 bases at J, leaving 4 bases unmatched. CDR3 amino acids: CASSHWTSGDEQYF. DNA for the CDR3: TGTGCCAGCAGCCATTGGACTAGCGGGGACGAGCAGTACTTC.

This clone came up a few times. The chain combines TRBV5-5 with TRBJ2-7; TRBD1 might be the D (5 bases). The CDR3 contains 13 residues. V was trimmed by 4 bases and J by 2 bases, leaving 10 bases between them. Germline V gives CDR1 SGHKS, CDR2 YYEKEE (reference sequence). CDR3 region: CASSLWGTYEQYF. The CDR3 DNA follows: TGTGCCAGCAGCCTTTGGGGCACCTACGAGCAGTACTTC.

The chain is built from TRBV28 and TRBJ2-1; TRBD1 is a possible D gene (5 bases). This CDR3 contains 12 residues. CDR1 is MDHEN, CDR2 SYDVKM, per germline. V was clipped by 4 bases and J by 10 bases, with 11 bases between them. The CDR3 spells CASSSGHREQFF. The DNA of the CDR3 is TGTGCCAGCAGTTCTGGACACCGCGAGCAGTTCTTC. Based on the CDR3 plus reference TRBV28 and TRBJ2-1, the full variable domain is DVKVTQSSRYLVKRTGEKVFLECVQDMDHENMFWYRQDPGLGLRLIYFSYDVKMKEKGDIPEGYSVSREKKERFSLILESASTNQTSMYLCASSSGHREQFFGPGTRLTVL.

This chain joins TRBV5-4 and TRBJ2-1; TRBD2 is a possible D gene (6 bases). CDR1 is SGHNT, CDR2 YYREEE, per germline (reference sequence). The CDR3 length is 16 residues. V lost 1 base and J 0 bases, leaving 11 bases between the germline ends. CDR3 nucleotides: TGTGCCAGCAGCTTGAGGGTCGGGAGCTCCTACAATGAGCAGTTCTTC. It encodes CASSLRVGSSYNEQFF.

The V and J genes are TRBV3-1 (or the pseudogene TRBV3-2) and TRBJ1-4; the D is unclear. CDR3 length equals 13 residues. The V end lost 4 bases, the J end lost 2 bases, and 5 bases lay between the germline ends. CDR1 and CDR2 (germline): LGHDT, YNNKEL (reference sequence). CDR3 in DNA: TGTGCCAGCAGCCGCCAGACTAATGAAAAACTGTTTTTT. Encoded protein: CASSRQTNEKLFF.

V usage is TRBV19 and J usage is TRBJ1-4; TRBD1 might be the D (6 bases). Per germline, CDR1 LNHDA and CDR2 SQIVND (reference sequence). The ends were cut back, 4 bases at V and 7 bases at J, with 13 bases in the middle. This CDR3 is 14 amino acids long. The CDR3 coding sequence is TGTGCCAGTAGTACCCAGGGGCGGATTGAAAAACTGTTTTTT. Its translation: CASSTQGRIEKLFF.

The chain recombines TRBV20-1 with TRBJ2-7, with TRBD1 matching 7 bases. Germline V gene lookup returns CDR1 DFQATT and CDR2 SNEGSKA (reference sequence). CDR3 length: 14 amino acids. With 3 bases clipped from V and 0 bases from J, the junction kept 5 bases outside the gene matches. This chain's CDR3 is CSASSGTASYEQYF. In DNA form, the CDR3 reads TGCAGTGCTAGTTCCGGGACAGCCTCCTACGAGCAGTACTTC.

This clone is a singleton in its sample. This chain uses TRBV20-1 with TRBJ2-3; TRBD2 matches at 12 bases. Per the germline V gene, CDR1 is DFQATT and CDR2 is SNEGSKA (reference sequence). The CDR3 covers 16 residues. J gave up 2 bases and V 3 bases, and 6 bases lay outside the gene matches. CDR3 nucleotide sequence: TGCAGTGCTAGTGCTCGACTAGCGGGAGTCACAGATACGCAGTATTTT. As protein: CSASARLAGVTDTQYF.

This clone was observed once. The rearrangement joins TRBV25-1 to TRBJ1-6; 8 nucleotides agree with TRBD1. V trimming: 6 bases; J trimming: 7 bases; junction bases outside the gene matches: 5. Per the germline V gene, CDR1 is MGHDK and CDR2 is SYGVNS. The CDR3 spans 14 residues. DNA for the CDR3: TGTGCCAGCAGCCGGACAGGGAGAAATTCACCCCTCCACTTT. It yields the protein CASSRTGRNSPLHF.

The chain employs TRBV5-5 and TRBJ2-7, with 14 positions matching TRBD2. This CDR3 contains 16 residues. Germline CDR1 reads SGHKS; CDR2 reads YYEKEE (reference sequence). Trimming at V came to 4 bases and at J to 4 bases, leaving 7 bases not matched to a gene. The CDR3 DNA is TGTGCCAGCAGCCGCGGACTAGCGGGAGGCGCGTACGAGCAGTACTTC. Translated: CASSRGLAGGAYEQYF.

The V gene is TRBV4-2, the J gene TRBJ2-3; tentative D call: TRBD2 (5 bases). The length of the CDR3 is 14 residues. Germline V CDR1 and CDR2: LGHNA, YNFKEQ. V lost 4 bases and J lost 5, with 13 bases in between. The CDR3 sequence is CASSPGEGGDTQYF. DNA for the CDR3: TGTGCCAGCAGCCCCGGTGAGGGCGGAGATACGCAGTATTTT.

The gene calls are TRBV6-6 and TRBJ2-2; D unresolved. The germline V gene encodes CDR1 MNHNY and CDR2 SVGAGI (reference sequence). CDR3 length equals 14 residues. Trimming left V 7 bases short and J 3 bases short, with 12 bases between. CDR3: CASKVASYTGELFF. CDR3 DNA: TGTGCCAGCAAAGTGGCCTCTTACACCGGGGAGCTGTTTTTT.

V and J are TRBV9 and TRBJ2-3; tentative D call: TRBD2 (7 bases). The CDR3 covers 17 residues. Trimming cost V 0 bases and J 5 bases, with 19 bases left between them. Germline loops: CDR1 SGDLS, CDR2 YYNGEE. DNA of the CDR3: TGTGCCAGCAGCGTAGCGGCTAGCGGCCAAGGGGGAGATACGCAGTATTTT. Translating gives CASSVAASGQGGDTQYF. Supplemented by reference TRBV9 and TRBJ2-3, the full variable domain reads DSGVTQTPKHLITATGQRVTLRCSPRSGDLSVYWYQQSLDQGLQFLIQYYNGEERAKGNILERFSAQQFPDLHSELNLSSLELGDSALYFCASSVAASGQGGDTQYFGPGTRLTVL.

The V call is TRBV4-3, the J call TRBJ2-7; TRBD1 might be the D (6 bases). The germline V and J ends were trimmed by 3 bases and 6 bases, with 21 bases remaining between them. CDR3 length equals 16 residues. The germline gives CDR1 LGHNA, CDR2 YSLEER. The CDR3 spells CASSQGSLDGGGEQYF. The CDR3 DNA is TGCGCCAGCAGCCAGGGCTCCCTAGATGGGGGCGGCGAGCAGTACTTC.

The chain links TRBV18 to TRBJ1-5, with D hard to call. This CDR3 region has 15 residues. Germline V gives CDR1 KGHSH, CDR2 LQKENI. V was trimmed by 2 bases and J by 0 bases, leaving 8 bases between them. The CDR3: CASSPGRDSNQPQHF. The CDR3 nucleotides read TGTGCCAGCTCACCAGGGAGGGATAGCAATCAGCCCCAGCATTTT.